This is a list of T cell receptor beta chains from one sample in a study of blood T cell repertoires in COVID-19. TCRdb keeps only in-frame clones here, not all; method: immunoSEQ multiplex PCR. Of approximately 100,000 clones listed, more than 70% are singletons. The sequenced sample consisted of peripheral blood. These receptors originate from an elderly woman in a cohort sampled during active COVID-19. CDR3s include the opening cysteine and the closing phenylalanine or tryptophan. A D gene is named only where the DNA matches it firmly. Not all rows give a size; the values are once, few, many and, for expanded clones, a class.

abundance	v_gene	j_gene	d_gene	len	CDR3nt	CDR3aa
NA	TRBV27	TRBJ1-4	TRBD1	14	TGTGCCAGCAGCCCGGGACAGGTTTTTGAAAAACTGTTTTTT	CASSPGQVFEKLFF
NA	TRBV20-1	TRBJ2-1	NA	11	TGCAGTGCTACCCCAGGCAATGAGCAGTTCTTC	CSATPGNEQFF
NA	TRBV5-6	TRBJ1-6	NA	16	TGTGCCAGCAGCTTGGGTTCGTTTTTAGAAACGGGGCCCCTCCACTTT	CASSLGSFLETGPLHF
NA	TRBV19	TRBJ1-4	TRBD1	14	TGTGCCAGTAGTACGACAGGGTCTAATGAAAAACTGTTTTTT	CASSTTGSNEKLFF
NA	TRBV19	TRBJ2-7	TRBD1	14	TGTGCCAGTAGTACCCGGACAGGGAGGTACGAGCAGTACTTC	CASSTRTGRYEQYF
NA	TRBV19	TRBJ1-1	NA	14	TGTGCCAGTAGCGGGGCCAGGGGGAACACTGAAGCTTTCTTT	CASSGARGNTEAFF
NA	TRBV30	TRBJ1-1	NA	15	TGTGCCTGGAGTCCCGAGCTAGCCCGAATCACTGAAGCTTTCTTT	CAWSPELARITEAFF
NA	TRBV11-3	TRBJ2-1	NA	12	TGTGCCAGCGGGACAAAAGAAAATGAGCAGTTCTTC	CASGTKENEQFF
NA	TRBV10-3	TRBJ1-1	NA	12	TGTGCCATCAGTTTCGGGGGCACTGAAGCTTTCTTT	CAISFGGTEAFF
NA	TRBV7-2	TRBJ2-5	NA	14	TGTGCCAGCAGCTTATCCGGGTTGGTTGAGACCCAGTACTTC	CASSLSGLVETQYF
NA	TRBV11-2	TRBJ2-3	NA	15	TGTGCCAGCAGGAGGATAGGGGACTTTCAAGATACGCAGTATTTT	CASRRIGDFQDTQYF
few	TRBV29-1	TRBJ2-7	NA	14	TGCAGCGTGGGACCCGGGACTCTAACCACCCAACAGTACTTC	CSVGPGTLTTQQYF
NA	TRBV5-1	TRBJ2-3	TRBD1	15	TGCGCCAGCAGCAAAGGACAGGGAAGCACAGATACGCAGTATTTT	CASSKGQGSTDTQYF
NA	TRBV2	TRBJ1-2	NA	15	TGTGCCAGCAGGGCGGACACAATCCCTAACTATGGCTACACCTTC	CASRADTIPNYGYTF
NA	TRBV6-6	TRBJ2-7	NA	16	TGTGCCAGCAGTTATGGTAGTGGGGTCCAAGGGGACGAGCAGTACTTC	CASSYGSGVQGDEQYF
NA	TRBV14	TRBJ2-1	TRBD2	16	TGTGCCAGCAGCCAAGTAGCGGGGGGCCCTTTCGATGAGCAGTTCTTC	CASSQVAGGPFDEQFF
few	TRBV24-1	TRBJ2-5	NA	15	TGTGCCACCAGTGACGCCCAGCTGGAGGTCGAGACCCAGTACTTC	CATSDAQLEVETQYF
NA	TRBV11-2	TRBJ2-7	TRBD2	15	TGTGCCAGCAGCATAAGCGGGGGGCTCTCCTACGAGCAGTACTTC	CASSISGGLSYEQYF
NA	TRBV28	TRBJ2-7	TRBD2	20	TGTGCCAGCAGTGCAAGCGCCAGGACTAGCGGGAGAGCGTACTGGTACGAGCAGTACTTC	CASSASARTSGRAYWYEQYF
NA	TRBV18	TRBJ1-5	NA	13	TGTGCCAGCTCACCAGGGCACAATCAGCCCCAGCATTTT	CASSPGHNQPQHF
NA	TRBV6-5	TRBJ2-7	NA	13	TGTGCCAGCACCCGCGGGACGCCTGGGGAGCAGTACTTC	CASTRGTPGEQYF
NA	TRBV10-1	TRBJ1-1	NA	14	TGCGCCAGCAGTGAGTCTAGTGCGGTAAAAGAAGCTTTCTTT	CASSESSAVKEAFF
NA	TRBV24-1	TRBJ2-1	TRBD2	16	TGTGCCACCAGTGATTTTGGGCGGGGGGCCTCCGATGAGCAGTTCTTC	CATSDFGRGASDEQFF
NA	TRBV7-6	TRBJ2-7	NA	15	TGTGCCAGCAGCTTGGTGCCCCAGGGTATCGGCGAGCAGTACTTC	CASSLVPQGIGEQYF
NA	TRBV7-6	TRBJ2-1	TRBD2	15	TGTGCCAGCAGCCTCACTAGCGGGAGTGACGGTGAGCAGTTCTTC	CASSLTSGSDGEQFF
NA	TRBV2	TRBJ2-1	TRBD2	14	TGTGCCAGCAGTGACTCCGGGGGGGCTTATGAGCAGTTCTTC	CASSDSGGAYEQFF
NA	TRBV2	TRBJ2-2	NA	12	TGTGCCAGCAGTGTTGCGGCCGGGGAGCTGTTTTTT	CASSVAAGELFF
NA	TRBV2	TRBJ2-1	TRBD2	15	TGTGCCAGCAGTCAGAGCGGGAGCTCCTACAATGAGCAGTTCTTC	CASSQSGSSYNEQFF
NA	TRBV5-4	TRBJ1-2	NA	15	TGTGCCAGCAGCTTGGGGGCCAGGCAAGGCGATGGCTACACCTTC	CASSLGARQGDGYTF
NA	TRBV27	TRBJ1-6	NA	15	TGTGCCAGCAGTATCAGGGGCGGGTTTAATTCACCCCTCCACTTT	CASSIRGGFNSPLHF
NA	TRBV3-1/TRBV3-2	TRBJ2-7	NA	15	TGTGCCAGCAGCCAAGATAGGAGGGGAAACTACGAGCAGTACTTC	CASSQDRRGNYEQYF
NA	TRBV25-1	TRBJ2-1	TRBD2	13	TGTGCCAGCACACTAGCGGGGGGATATGAGCAGTTCTTC	CASTLAGGYEQFF
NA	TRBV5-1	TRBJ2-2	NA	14	TGCGCCAGCAGCGCCGACTGGAACACCGGGGAGCTGTTTTTT	CASSADWNTGELFF
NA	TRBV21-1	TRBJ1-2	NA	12	TGTGCCAGCCCCCTCCAGTCAAAAGGCTACACCTTC	CASPLQSKGYTF
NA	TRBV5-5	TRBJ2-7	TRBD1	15	TGTGCCAGCAGCTTATCGCAACCGACAGGGCGGGAGCAGTACTTC	CASSLSQPTGREQYF
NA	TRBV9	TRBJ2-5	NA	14	TGTGCCAGCAGCTCCGGGACAACCCAAGAGACCCAGTACTTC	CASSSGTTQETQYF
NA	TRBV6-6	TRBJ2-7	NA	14	TGTGCCAGCAGTCCCGGGACACACTCCTACGAGCAGTACTTC	CASSPGTHSYEQYF
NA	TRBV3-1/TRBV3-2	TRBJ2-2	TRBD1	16	TGTGCCAGCACCCTCTCGGCTGTCTTCGACAGGGGGCAGCTGTTTTTT	CASTLSAVFDRGQLFF
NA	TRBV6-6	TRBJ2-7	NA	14	TGTGCCAGCAGTTACCAGGGGCCATCCTACGAGCAGTACTTC	CASSYQGPSYEQYF
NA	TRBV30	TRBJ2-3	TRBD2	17	TGTGCCTGGAGTCCCCTTGGGGGGGGAGCCGAATACCATGCGCAGTATTTT	CAWSPLGGGAEYHAQYF
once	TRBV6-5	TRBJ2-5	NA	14	TGTGCCAGCAGTAGTCCGGGACAAGGGGAGACCCAGTACTTC	CASSSPGQGETQYF
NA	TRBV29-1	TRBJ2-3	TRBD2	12	TGCAGCGTTGACCTAGCGGGAGATACGCAGTATTTT	CSVDLAGDTQYF
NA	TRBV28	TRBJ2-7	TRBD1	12	TGTGCCAGCAGGACAGGGCCCTACGAGCAGTACTTC	CASRTGPYEQYF
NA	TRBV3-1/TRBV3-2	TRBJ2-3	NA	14	TGTGCCAGCAGCCCGACTAGGACTGCAGATACGCAGTATTTT	CASSPTRTADTQYF
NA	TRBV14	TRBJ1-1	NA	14	TGTGCCAGCAGCCCGACCGGGACTGGGGGGACAGCTTTCTTT	CASSPTGTGGTAFF
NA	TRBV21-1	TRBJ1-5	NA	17	TGTGCCAGCAGCGAAATGGCCGAAAAGAGGGGCAATCAGCCCCAGCATTTT	CASSEMAEKRGNQPQHF
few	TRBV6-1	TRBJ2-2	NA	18	TGTGCCAGCAGTGCACGCCCAGGATCCGGGAGTCACACCGGGGAGCTGTTTTTT	CASSARPGSGSHTGELFF
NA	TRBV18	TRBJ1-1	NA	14	TGTGCCAGCTCACCAGGCACAGCGAACACTGAAGCTTTCTTT	CASSPGTANTEAFF